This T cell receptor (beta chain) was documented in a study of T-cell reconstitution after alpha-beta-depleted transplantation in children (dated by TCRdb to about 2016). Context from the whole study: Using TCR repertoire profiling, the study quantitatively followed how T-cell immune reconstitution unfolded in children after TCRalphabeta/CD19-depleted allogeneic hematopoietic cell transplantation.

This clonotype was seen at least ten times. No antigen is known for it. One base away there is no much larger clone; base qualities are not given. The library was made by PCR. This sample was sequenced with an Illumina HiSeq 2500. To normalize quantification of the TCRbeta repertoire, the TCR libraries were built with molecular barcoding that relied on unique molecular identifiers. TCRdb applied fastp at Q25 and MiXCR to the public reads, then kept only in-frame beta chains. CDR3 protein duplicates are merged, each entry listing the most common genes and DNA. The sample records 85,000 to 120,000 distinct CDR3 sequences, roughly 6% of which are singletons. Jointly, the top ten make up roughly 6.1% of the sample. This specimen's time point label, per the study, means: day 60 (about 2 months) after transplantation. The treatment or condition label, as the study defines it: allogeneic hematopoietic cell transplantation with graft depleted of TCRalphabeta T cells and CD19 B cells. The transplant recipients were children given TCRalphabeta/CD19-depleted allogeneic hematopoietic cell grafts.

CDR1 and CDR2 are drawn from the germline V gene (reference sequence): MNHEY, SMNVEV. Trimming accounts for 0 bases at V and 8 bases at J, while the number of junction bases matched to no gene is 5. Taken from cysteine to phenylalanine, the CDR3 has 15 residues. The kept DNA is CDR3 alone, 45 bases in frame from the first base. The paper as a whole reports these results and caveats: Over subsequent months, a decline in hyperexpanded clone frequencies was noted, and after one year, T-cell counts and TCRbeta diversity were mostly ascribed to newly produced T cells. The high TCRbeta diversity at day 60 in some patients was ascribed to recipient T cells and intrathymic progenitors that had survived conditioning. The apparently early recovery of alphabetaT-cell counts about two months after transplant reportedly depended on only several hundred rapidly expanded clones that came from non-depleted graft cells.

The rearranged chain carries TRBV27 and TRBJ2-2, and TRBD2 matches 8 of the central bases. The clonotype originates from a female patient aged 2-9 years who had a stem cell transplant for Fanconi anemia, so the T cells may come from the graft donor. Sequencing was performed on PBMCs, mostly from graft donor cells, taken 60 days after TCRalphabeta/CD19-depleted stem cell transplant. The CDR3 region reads CASSLSSGGRGELFF. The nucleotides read TGTGCCAGCAGTTTATCGAGCGGGGGTAGGGGGGAGCTGTTTTTT.